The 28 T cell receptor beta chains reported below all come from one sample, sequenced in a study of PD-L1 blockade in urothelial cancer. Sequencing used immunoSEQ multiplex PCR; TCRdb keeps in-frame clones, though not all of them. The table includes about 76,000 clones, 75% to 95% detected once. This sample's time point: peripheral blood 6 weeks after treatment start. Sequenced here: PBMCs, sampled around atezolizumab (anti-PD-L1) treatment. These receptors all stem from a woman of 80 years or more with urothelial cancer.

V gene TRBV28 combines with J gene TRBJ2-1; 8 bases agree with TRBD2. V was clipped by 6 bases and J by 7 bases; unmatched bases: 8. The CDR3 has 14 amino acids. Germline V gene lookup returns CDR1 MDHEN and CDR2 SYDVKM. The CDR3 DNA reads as TGTGCCAGCAGGCCCCCCGGCGGGAGGAATGAGCAGTTCTTC. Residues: CASRPPGGRNEQFF.

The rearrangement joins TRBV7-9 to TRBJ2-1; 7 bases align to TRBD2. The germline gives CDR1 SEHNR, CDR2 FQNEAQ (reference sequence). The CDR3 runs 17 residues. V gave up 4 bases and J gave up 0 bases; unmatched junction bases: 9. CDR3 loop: CASSWGGGTRSYNEQFF. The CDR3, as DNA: TGTGCCAGCAGCTGGGGGGGTGGGACTCGCTCCTACAATGAGCAGTTCTTC.

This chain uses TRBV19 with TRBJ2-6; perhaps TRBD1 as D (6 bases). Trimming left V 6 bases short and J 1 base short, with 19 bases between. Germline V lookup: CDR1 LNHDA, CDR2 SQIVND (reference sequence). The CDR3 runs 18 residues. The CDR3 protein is CASSFSRPGTSGANVLTF. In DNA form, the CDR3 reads TGTGCCAGTAGCTTTAGCAGACCAGGGACATCTGGGGCCAACGTCCTGACTTTC.

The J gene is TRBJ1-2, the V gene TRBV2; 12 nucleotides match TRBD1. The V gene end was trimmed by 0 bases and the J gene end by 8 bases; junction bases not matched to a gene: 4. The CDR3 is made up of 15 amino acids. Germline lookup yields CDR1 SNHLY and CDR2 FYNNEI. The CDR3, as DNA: TGTGCCAGCAGTGAAGCCGGGACAGGGGGCGCCGGCTACACCTTC. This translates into CASSEAGTGGAGYTF. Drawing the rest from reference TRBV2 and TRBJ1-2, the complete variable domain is EPEVTQTPSHQVTQMGQEVILRCVPISNHLYFYWYRQILGQKVEFLVSFYNNEISEKSEIFDDQFSVERPDGSNFTLKIRSTKLEDSAMYFCASSEAGTGGAGYTFGSGTRLTVV.

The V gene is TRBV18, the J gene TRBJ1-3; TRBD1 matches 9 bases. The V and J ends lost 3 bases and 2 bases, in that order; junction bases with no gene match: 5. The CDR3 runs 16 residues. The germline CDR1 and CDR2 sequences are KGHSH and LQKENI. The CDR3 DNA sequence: TGTGCCAGCTCACCGGCCGGGACAGGGCCTGGAAACACCATATATTTT. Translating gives CASSPAGTGPGNTIYF.

The CDR3: CASSPGLAGSEQFF. CDR3 coding DNA: TGTGCCAGCAGCCCAGGGCTAGCGGGAAGCGAGCAGTTCTTC. V usage is TRBV7-2 and J usage is TRBJ2-1, with TRBD2 matching over 9 bases. The CDR3 extends over 14 amino acids. Trimming removed 5 bases from V and 10 bases from J; junction bases left unmatched: 9. CDR1 is SGHTA and CDR2 is FQGNSA in the germline V gene.

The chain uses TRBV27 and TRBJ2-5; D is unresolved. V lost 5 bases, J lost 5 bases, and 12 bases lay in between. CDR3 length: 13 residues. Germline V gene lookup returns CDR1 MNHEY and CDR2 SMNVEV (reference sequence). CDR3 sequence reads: CASSPSMEETQYF. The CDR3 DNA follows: TGTGCCAGCAGTCCCTCGATGGAGGAGACCCAGTACTTC.

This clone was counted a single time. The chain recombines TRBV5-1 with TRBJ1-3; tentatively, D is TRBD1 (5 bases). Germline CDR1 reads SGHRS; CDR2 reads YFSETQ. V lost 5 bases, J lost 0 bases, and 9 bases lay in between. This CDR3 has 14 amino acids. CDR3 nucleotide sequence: TGCGCCAGCAGGTCGGACATCTCTGGAAACACCATATATTTT. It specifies CASRSDISGNTIYF.

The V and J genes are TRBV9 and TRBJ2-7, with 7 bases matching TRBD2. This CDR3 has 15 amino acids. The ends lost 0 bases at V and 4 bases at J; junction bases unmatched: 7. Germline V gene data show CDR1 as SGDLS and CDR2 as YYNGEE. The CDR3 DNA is TGTGCCAGCAGCGTAGGTAGCGGGCCGACTTACGAGCAGTACTTC. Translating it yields CASSVGSGPTYEQYF.

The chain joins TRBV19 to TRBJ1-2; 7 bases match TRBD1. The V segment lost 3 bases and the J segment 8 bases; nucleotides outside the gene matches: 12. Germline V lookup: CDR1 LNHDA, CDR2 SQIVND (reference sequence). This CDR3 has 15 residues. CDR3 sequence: CASSMDGTAPSGYTF. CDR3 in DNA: TGTGCCAGTAGTATGGACGGGACAGCCCCCTCGGGCTACACCTTC.

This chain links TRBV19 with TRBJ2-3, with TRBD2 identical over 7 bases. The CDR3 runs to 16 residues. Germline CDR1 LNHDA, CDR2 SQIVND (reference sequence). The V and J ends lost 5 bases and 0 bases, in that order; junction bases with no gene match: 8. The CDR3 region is CASSAPSGPSTDTQYF. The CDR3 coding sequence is TGTGCCAGTAGTGCCCCTAGCGGTCCCAGCACAGATACGCAGTATTTT.

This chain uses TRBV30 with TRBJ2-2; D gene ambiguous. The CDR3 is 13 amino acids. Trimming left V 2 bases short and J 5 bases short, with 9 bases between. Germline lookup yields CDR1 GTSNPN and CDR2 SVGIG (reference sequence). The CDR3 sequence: CAWSKSSTGELFF. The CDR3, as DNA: TGTGCCTGGAGTAAATCGTCGACCGGGGAGCTGTTTTTT.

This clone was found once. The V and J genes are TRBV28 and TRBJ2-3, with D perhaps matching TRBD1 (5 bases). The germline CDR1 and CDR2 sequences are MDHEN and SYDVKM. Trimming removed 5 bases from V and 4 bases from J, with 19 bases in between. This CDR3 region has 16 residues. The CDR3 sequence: CASSPPGQTLADTQYF. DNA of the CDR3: TGTGCCAGCAGTCCCCCTGGACAAACCCTCGCAGATACGCAGTATTTT.

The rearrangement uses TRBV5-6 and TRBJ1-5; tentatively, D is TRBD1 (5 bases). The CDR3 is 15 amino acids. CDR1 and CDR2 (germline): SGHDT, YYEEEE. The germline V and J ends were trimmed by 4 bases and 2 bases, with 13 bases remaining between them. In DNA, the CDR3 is TGTGCCAGCAGCAGCGGGACTCCGGGCAATCAGCCCCAGCATTTT. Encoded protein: CASSSGTPGNQPQHF.

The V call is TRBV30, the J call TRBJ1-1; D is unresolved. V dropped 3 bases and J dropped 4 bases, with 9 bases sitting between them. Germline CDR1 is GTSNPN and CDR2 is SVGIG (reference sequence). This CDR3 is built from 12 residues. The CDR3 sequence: CAWRGGSTEAFF. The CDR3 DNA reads TGTGCCTGGAGGGGAGGGAGCACTGAAGCTTTCTTT.

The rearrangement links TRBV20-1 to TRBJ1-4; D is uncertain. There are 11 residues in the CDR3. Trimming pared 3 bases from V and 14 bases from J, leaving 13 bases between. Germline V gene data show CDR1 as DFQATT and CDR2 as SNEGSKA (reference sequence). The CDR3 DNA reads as TGCAGTGCTAGTGACCCCCCCAGGCTGTTTTTT. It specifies CSASDPPRLFF.

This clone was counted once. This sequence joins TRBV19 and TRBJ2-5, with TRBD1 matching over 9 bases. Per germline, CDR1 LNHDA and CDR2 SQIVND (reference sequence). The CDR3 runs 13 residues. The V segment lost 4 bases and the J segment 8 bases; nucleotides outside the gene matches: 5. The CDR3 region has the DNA TGTGCCAGTAGTAAGGACAGGGGCAGAACCCAGTACTTC. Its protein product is CASSKDRGRTQYF.

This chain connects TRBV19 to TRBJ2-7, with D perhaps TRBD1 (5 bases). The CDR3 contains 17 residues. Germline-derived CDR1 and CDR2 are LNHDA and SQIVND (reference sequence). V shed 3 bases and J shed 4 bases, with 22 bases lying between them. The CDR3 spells CASSIVSNFKGPYEQYF. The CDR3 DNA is TGTGCCAGTAGTATTGTCTCAAACTTCAAGGGGCCTTACGAGCAGTACTTC.

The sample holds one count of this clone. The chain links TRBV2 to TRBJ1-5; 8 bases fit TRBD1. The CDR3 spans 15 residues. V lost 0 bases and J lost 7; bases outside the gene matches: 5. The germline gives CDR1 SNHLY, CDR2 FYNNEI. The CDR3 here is CASSEAQGAWQPQHF. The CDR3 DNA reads TGTGCCAGCAGTGAAGCTCAGGGGGCATGGCAGCCCCAGCATTTT.

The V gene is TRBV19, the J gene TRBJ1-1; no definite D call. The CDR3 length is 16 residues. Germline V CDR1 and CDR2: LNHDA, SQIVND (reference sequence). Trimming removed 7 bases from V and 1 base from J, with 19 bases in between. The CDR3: CASTPPIVRGNTEAFF. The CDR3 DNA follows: TGTGCCAGTACACCCCCTATCGTGAGAGGGAACACTGAAGCTTTCTTT.

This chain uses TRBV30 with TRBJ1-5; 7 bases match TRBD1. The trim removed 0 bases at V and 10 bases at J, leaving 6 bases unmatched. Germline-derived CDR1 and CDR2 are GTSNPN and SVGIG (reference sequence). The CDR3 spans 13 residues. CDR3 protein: CAWSVPDRVPQHF. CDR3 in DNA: TGTGCCTGGAGTGTACCCGACAGGGTACCCCAGCATTTT.

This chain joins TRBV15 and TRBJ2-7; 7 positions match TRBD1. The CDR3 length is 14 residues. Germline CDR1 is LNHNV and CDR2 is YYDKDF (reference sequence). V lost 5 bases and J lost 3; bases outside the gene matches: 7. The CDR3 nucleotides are TGTGCCACCAGCGCCCGGGACAGCGTCTACGAGCAGTACTTC. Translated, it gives CATSARDSVYEQYF.

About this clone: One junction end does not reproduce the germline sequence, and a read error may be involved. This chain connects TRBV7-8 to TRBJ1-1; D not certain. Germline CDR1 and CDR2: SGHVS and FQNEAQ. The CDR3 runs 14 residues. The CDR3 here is CASSLLAGNAEAFF. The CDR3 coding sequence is TGTGCCAGCAGCTTATTAGCGGGGAACGCTGAAGCTTTCTTT.

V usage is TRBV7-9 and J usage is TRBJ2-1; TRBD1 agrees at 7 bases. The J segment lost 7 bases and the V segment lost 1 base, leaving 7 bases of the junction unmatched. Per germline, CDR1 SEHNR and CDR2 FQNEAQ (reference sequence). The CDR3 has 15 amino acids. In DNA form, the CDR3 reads TGTGCCAGCAGCTTAGGAGGGACAGCATTTAATGAGCAGTTCTTC. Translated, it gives CASSLGGTAFNEQFF.

The CDR3: CASSVSGSPVANYGYTF. DNA of the CDR3: TGTGCCAGCAGTGTTTCGGGGTCCCCAGTTGCTAACTATGGCTACACCTTC. The chain couples TRBV2 to TRBJ1-2; D unclear. Trimming left V 4 bases short and J 0 bases short, with 18 bases between. The CDR3 consists of 17 residues. The germline V gene encodes CDR1 SNHLY and CDR2 FYNNEI.

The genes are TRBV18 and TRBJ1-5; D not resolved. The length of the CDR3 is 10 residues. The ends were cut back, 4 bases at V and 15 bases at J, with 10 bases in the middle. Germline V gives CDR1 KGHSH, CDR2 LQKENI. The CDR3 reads CASSRDPGHF. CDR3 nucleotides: TGTGCCAGCTCACGTGATCCGGGGCATTTT.

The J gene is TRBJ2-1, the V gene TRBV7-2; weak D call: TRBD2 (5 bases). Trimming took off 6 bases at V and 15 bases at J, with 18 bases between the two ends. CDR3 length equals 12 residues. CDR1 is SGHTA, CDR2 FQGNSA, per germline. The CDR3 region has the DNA TGTGCCAGCAGTTCGAGCGGAAGACGAGGGTTCTTC. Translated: CASSSSGRRGFF.

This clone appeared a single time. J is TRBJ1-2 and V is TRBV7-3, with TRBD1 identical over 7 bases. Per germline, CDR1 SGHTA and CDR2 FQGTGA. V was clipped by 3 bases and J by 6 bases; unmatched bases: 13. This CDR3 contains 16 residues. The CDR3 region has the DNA TGTGCCAGCAGCTTGAATTCTGACAGGGCGGGGAATGGCTACACCTTC. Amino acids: CASSLNSDRAGNGYTF. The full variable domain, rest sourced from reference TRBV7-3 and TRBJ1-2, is GAGVSQTPSNKVTEKGKYVELRCDPISGHTALYWYRQSLGQGPEFLIYFQGTGAADDSGLPNDRFFAVRPEGSVSTLKIQRTERGDSAVYLCASSLNSDRAGNGYTFGSGTRLTVV.